What follows are 30 T cell receptor beta chains derived from one specimen sequenced in a study of control samples from healthy donors and cancer patients. Profiled with immunoSEQ multiplex PCR; TCRdb holds only in-frame clones, not every one. The sample has about 110,000 clones; about 80% are singletons. Sequences were obtained from blood. The receptors were gathered from a man aged 18-30 years in good health.

This clone was counted a single time. The CDR3 sequence: CATSRDQTGLAGAYSYEQYF. Written as DNA, the CDR3 is TGTGCCACCAGCAGAGACCAAACGGGACTAGCGGGGGCTTACTCCTACGAGCAGTACTTC. V usage is TRBV15 and J usage is TRBJ2-7; 14 bases fit TRBD2. The germline CDR1 and CDR2 sequences are LNHNV and YYDKDF (reference sequence). The CDR3 spans 20 residues. J gave up 0 bases and V 0 bases, and 10 bases lay outside the gene matches. The full variable domain, its missing parts supplied by reference TRBV15 and TRBJ2-7, is DAMVIQNPRYQVTQFGKPVTLSCSQTLNHNVMYWYQQKSSQAPKLLFHYYDKDFNNEADTPDNFQSRRPNTSFCFLDIRSPGLGDTAMYLCATSRDQTGLAGAYSYEQYFGPGTRLTVT.

The rearrangement joins TRBV19 to TRBJ1-2; perhaps TRBD1 as D (5 bases). The CDR3 runs to 16 residues. The ends were cut back, 5 bases at V and 1 base at J, with 17 bases in the middle. Looked up from germline, CDR1 is LNHDA and CDR2 is SQIVND (reference sequence). Here the CDR3 DNA reads TGTGCCAGTAGTGCCTGGTTCGGGGGAGGTAACTATGGCTACACCTTC. As protein: CASSAWFGGGNYGYTF.

The rearrangement uses TRBV25-1 and TRBJ2-2, with a weak D call TRBD1 (5 bases). Germline CDR1 and CDR2: MGHDK and SYGVNS. The CDR3 is 13 amino acids. Between the trimmed V and J ends, which lost 5 bases and 4 bases, there was a span of 8 bases. Here the CDR3 reads CASSNQGTGELFF. DNA for the CDR3: TGTGCCAGCAGTAATCAGGGCACCGGGGAGCTGTTTTTT.

The rearrangement uses TRBV18 and TRBJ2-1, with D possibly being TRBD2 (6 bases). Germline CDR1 is KGHSH and CDR2 is LQKENI. The CDR3 consists of 15 residues. Trimming shortened V by 6 bases and J by 3 bases, and 15 bases separated the two germline ends. The CDR3 reads CASSPTGLVYNEQFF. CDR3 bases: TGTGCCAGCTCTCCGACGGGACTCGTCTACAATGAGCAGTTCTTC. Looking up the rest from reference TRBV18 and TRBJ2-1 gives the full variable domain: NAGVMQNPRHLVRRRGQEARLRCSPMKGHSHVYWYRQLPEEGLKFMVYLQKENIIDESGMPKERFSAEFPKEGPSILRIQQVVRGDSAAYFCASSPTGLVYNEQFFGPGTRLTVL.

The sample holds a few counts of this clone. The J gene is TRBJ2-2, the V gene TRBV3-1 (or the pseudogene TRBV3-2); TRBD1 might be the D (5 bases). V shed 1 base and J shed 4 bases, with 10 bases lying between them. This CDR3 is 15 amino acids long. CDR1 and CDR2 from the germline V gene are LGHDT and YNNKEL (reference sequence). CDR3 sequence reads: CASSQGLQVTGELFF. CDR3 nucleotides: TGTGCCAGCAGCCAAGGGTTACAGGTCACCGGGGAGCTGTTTTTT.

This sequence joins TRBV18 and TRBJ2-6; TRBD2 might be the D (6 bases). This CDR3 comprises 16 residues. Germline values: CDR1 KGHSH, CDR2 LQKENI. The germline V and J ends were trimmed by 3 bases and 2 bases, with 11 bases remaining between them. The CDR3 DNA reads as TGTGCCAGCTCACCGATGGGGGGTGCTGGGGCCAACGTCCTGACTTTC. Translated: CASSPMGGAGANVLTF.

The chain joins TRBV11-2 to TRBJ1-6, with 8 bases fitting TRBD1. The germline gives CDR1 SGHAT, CDR2 FQNNGV. This CDR3 spans 16 amino acids. V gave up 5 bases and J gave up 8 bases; unmatched junction bases: 11. CDR3 nucleotide sequence: TGTGCCAGCAGCCCACAAACCGGGACAGGTTATTCACCCCTCCACTTT. It codes for CASSPQTGTGYSPLHF.

This sequence joins TRBV27 and TRBJ1-1, with D hard to call. Per the germline V gene, CDR1 is MNHEY and CDR2 is SMNVEV (reference sequence). The CDR3 extends over 13 amino acids. Trimming shortened V by 2 bases and J by 1 base, and 5 bases separated the two germline ends. The CDR3 coding sequence is TGTGCCAGCAGTTTAGGTCAGAACACTGAAGCTTTCTTT. It translates to CASSLGQNTEAFF.

This clone was seen only once. This rearrangement joins TRBV6-5 to TRBJ1-5; maybe TRBD1 (5 bases). CDR3 length: 13 amino acids. Germline-derived CDR1 and CDR2 are MNHEY and SVGAGI. The ends were cut back, 6 bases at V and 5 bases at J, with 11 bases in the middle. The DNA for the CDR3 is TGTGCCAGCAGGCCCCGGGGGGATCAGCCCCAGCATTTT. It encodes CASRPRGDQPQHF.

The chain joins TRBV5-1 to TRBJ2-2; TRBD1 might be the D (6 bases). V lost 4 bases and J 5 bases, leaving 21 bases between the germline ends. Germline-derived CDR1 and CDR2 are SGHRS and YFSETQ. The CDR3 totals 17 residues. Here the CDR3 DNA reads TGCGCCAGCAGCCCCGAAGGCGGACAGAGATGGACCGGGGAGCTGTTTTTT. It translates to CASSPEGGQRWTGELFF.

This rearrangement joins TRBV4-3 to TRBJ1-4; TRBD1 matches at 8 bases. V lost 4 bases and J lost 7; bases outside the gene matches: 8. CDR1 and CDR2 (germline): LGHNA, YSLEER. CDR3 length: 15 residues. CDR3 amino acids: CASSRTRGLGEKLFF. CDR3 coding DNA: TGCGCCAGCAGCCGAACCAGGGGGCTGGGTGAAAAACTGTTTTTT.

This clone is a singleton in its sample. The chain carries TRBV27 and TRBJ2-3; 8 bases line up with TRBD2. Germline lookup yields CDR1 MNHEY and CDR2 SMNVEV (reference sequence). V gave up 5 bases and J gave up 2 bases; unmatched junction bases: 9. The CDR3 totals 16 residues. The CDR3 loop reads CASSARGGVYTDTQYF. As DNA, the CDR3 is TGTGCCAGCAGTGCCCGGGGGGGTGTATACACAGATACGCAGTATTTT.

This clone showed up just once. This chain uses TRBV4-1 with TRBJ2-2, with D tentatively TRBD2 (6 bases). The CDR3 has 16 residues. CDR1 is MGHRA, CDR2 YSYEKL, per germline. Trimming stripped 4 bases from V and 6 bases from J, with 18 bases between. Written as DNA, the CDR3 is TGCGCCAGCAGCCCAGAGCCCCGGGGAGGACCCGGGGAGCTGTTTTTT. This codes for CASSPEPRGGPGELFF.

This clone occurred once. CDR3 residues: CSVEGGLKIQYF. CDR3 DNA sequence: TGCAGCGTGGAGGGGGGACTTAAGATTCAGTACTTC. J is TRBJ2-4 and V is TRBV29-1, with D possibly being TRBD1 or TRBD2 (6 bases each). Trimming removed 6 bases at V and 10 bases at J, with 16 bases between. CDR3 length equals 12 residues. Germline V gene lookup returns CDR1 SQVTM and CDR2 ANQGSEA. The whole variable domain, remainder taken from reference TRBV29-1 and TRBJ2-4, is SAVISQKPSRDICQRGTSLTIQCQVDSQVTMMFWYRQQPGQSLTLIATANQGSEATYESGFVIDKFPISRPNLTFSTLTVSNMSPEDSSIYLCSVEGGLKIQYFGAGTRLSVL.

The V and J genes are TRBV3-1 (or the pseudogene TRBV3-2) and TRBJ2-5; D unclear. Germline V CDR1 and CDR2: LGHDT, YNNKEL (reference sequence). V gave up 5 bases and J gave up 5 bases, with 9 bases separating them. The CDR3 contains 12 residues. CDR3: CASSYSRETQYF. Here the CDR3 DNA reads TGTGCCAGCAGCTACTCCCGGGAGACCCAGTACTTC.

The J gene is TRBJ2-1, the V gene TRBV7-8; 12 positions agree with TRBD1. Germline CDR1 reads SGHVS; CDR2 reads FQNEAQ. Unmatched junction bases numbered 4, after V lost 4 bases and J lost 6 bases. The CDR3 loop spans 15 amino acids. The CDR3 DNA reads as TGTGCCAGCAGCTCCGGGACAGGGGGCTTCAATGAGCAGTTCTTC. This translates into CASSSGTGGFNEQFF. Full variable domain (outside the CDR3, taken from reference TRBV7-8 and TRBJ2-1): GAGVSQSPRYKVAKRGQDVALRCDPISGHVSLFWYQQALGQGPEFLTYFQNEAQLDKSGLPSDRFFAERPEGSVSTLKIQRTQQEDSAVYLCASSSGTGGFNEQFFGPGTRLTVL.

The J gene is TRBJ1-2, the V gene TRBV14; D remains ambiguous. Per the germline V gene, CDR1 is SGHDN and CDR2 is FVKESK. V shed 4 bases and J shed 8 bases, with 14 bases lying between them. The CDR3 consists of 13 residues. This chain's CDR3 is CASSPFRAGGYTF. CDR3 nucleotide sequence: TGTGCCAGCAGCCCCTTTCGGGCGGGCGGCTACACCTTC. Full variable domain (missing parts from reference TRBV14 and TRBJ1-2): EAGVTQFPSHSVIEKGQTVTLRCDPISGHDNLYWYRRVMGKEIKFLLHFVKESKQDESGMPNNRFLAERTGGTYSTLKVQPAELEDSGVYFCASSPFRAGGYTFGSGTRLTVV.

The chain carries TRBV20-1 and TRBJ1-3; no clear D. Per germline, CDR1 DFQATT and CDR2 SNEGSKA (reference sequence). Trimming took 3 bases from V and 4 from J, leaving 13 bases between them. CDR3 length: 14 residues. The CDR3 DNA reads as TGCAGTGCTAGTCGGGTAGGGTCGGGAAACACCATATATTTT. Amino acid sequence: CSASRVGSGNTIYF.

The chain carries TRBV7-2 and TRBJ1-5; 7 nucleotides agree with TRBD1. J lost 1 base, V lost 4 bases, and 4 bases had no gene match. In germline, CDR1 is SGHTA, CDR2 FQGNSA. This CDR3 has 15 amino acids. Here the CDR3 reads CASSSTGQSNQPQHF. The CDR3, as DNA: TGTGCCAGCAGCTCCACGGGACAGAGCAATCAGCCCCAGCATTTT.

This rearrangement joins TRBV5-1 to TRBJ2-2, with D possibly matching TRBD2 (7 bases). This CDR3 spans 14 amino acids. The V gene's germline CDR1 is SGHRS and CDR2 YFSETQ. Trimming shortened V by 4 bases and J by 4 bases, and 11 bases separated the two germline ends. The chain's CDR3 is CASSRRGGTGELFF. CDR3 nucleotide sequence: TGCGCCAGCAGCCGGAGGGGGGGCACCGGGGAGCTGTTTTTT.

Only one count was recorded for this clone. V gene TRBV5-4 combines with J gene TRBJ2-1; D remains unclear. The CDR3 covers 14 residues. V lost 0 bases and J lost 9, with 13 bases in between. The germline gives CDR1 SGHNT, CDR2 YYREEE (reference sequence). CDR3 protein: CASSLGTRILEQFF. DNA for the CDR3: TGTGCCAGCAGCTTGGGAACCCGCATACTTGAGCAGTTCTTC.

This chain joins TRBV5-8 and TRBJ1-2; the D is unclear. V was shortened by 5 bases and J by 8 bases, with 10 bases between the two germline ends. This CDR3 is built from 11 residues. In germline, CDR1 is SGHTS, CDR2 YDEGEE. This chain's CDR3 is CASRIPGGYTF. CDR3 nucleotides: TGTGCCAGCAGAATCCCGGGGGGCTACACCTTC. Together with reference TRBV5-8 and TRBJ1-2, the CDR3 gives the full variable domain: EAGVTQSPTHLIKTRGQQATLRCSPISGHTSVYWYQQALGLGLQFLLWYDEGEERNRGNFPPRFSGRQFPNYSSELNVNALELEDSALYLCASRIPGGYTFGSGTRLTVV.

The chain uses TRBV2 and TRBJ1-2; D uncertain. Germline V gene data show CDR1 as SNHLY and CDR2 as FYNNEI. The CDR3 loop spans 14 amino acids. V dropped 3 bases and J dropped 2 bases, with 10 bases sitting between them. The CDR3 DNA reads TGTGCCAGCAGTGATAGGGCCCTCAACTATGGCTACACCTTC. Translating gives CASSDRALNYGYTF.

The CDR3 bases are TGTGCCAGCAGTGAAGGGTGGGGTTTAATGGGCAATCAGCCCCAGCATTTT. Its translation is CASSEGWGLMGNQPQHF. The chain joins TRBV6-1 to TRBJ1-5; D gene unclear. This CDR3 is 17 amino acids long. V was pared by 1 base and J by 2 bases, with 15 bases between. Germline V gene sequence: CDR1 MNHNS, CDR2 SASEGT.

The rearrangement joins TRBV5-4 to TRBJ1-3; unclear D gene. Germline values: CDR1 SGHNT, CDR2 YYREEE (reference sequence). Trimming left V 2 bases short and J 0 bases short, with 6 bases between. The CDR3 length is 14 residues. The CDR3 nucleotides are TGTGCCAGCAGCTTCGACATCTCTGGAAACACCATATATTTT. Translation gives CASSFDISGNTIYF.

V is TRBV13 and J is TRBJ1-2, with D unclear. Trimming stripped 0 bases from V and 6 bases from J, with 11 bases between. The CDR3 spans 14 residues. CDR1 and CDR2 (germline): PRHDT, FYEKMQ (reference sequence). In nucleotides, the CDR3 is TGTGCCAGCAGCTTAGGCCGGAACGGGGATGGCTACACCTTC. Its translation is CASSLGRNGDGYTF.

J is TRBJ1-2 and V is TRBV7-6; 7 bases align to TRBD1. The junction had 14 bases not matched to a gene; V was cut back by 5 bases and J by 8 bases. This CDR3 comprises 15 residues. Germline-derived CDR1 and CDR2 are SGHVS and FNYEAQ. In nucleotides, the CDR3 is TGTGCCAGCAGCGCAAATCAGGGGGTCCCATCGGGCTACACCTTC. It translates to CASSANQGVPSGYTF.

V usage is TRBV11-2 and J usage is TRBJ2-2, with a possible D match to TRBD1 (8 bases). The V end was cut by 10 bases, the J end by 4 bases, with 16 bases between. Germline CDR1 and CDR2: SGHAT and FQNNGV. CDR3 length: 14 residues. The CDR3 DNA reads as TGTGCCACAGCGGGGACAGGCCGCACCGGGGAGCTGTTTTTT. It codes for CATAGTGRTGELFF.

The rearrangement uses TRBV7-2 and TRBJ2-5, with D perhaps TRBD2 (6 bases). Germline V CDR1 and CDR2: SGHTA, FQGNSA. V lost 0 bases, J lost 1 base, and 6 bases lay in between. The CDR3 has 14 residues. Here the CDR3 reads CASSLAGGQETQYF. The CDR3 DNA follows: TGTGCCAGCAGCTTAGCCGGGGGCCAAGAGACCCAGTACTTC.

The gene calls are TRBV6-5 and TRBJ1-6; 8 bases agree with TRBD1. V trimming: 0 bases; J trimming: 7 bases; junction bases outside the gene matches: 5. This CDR3 region has 16 residues. Germline V lookup: CDR1 MNHEY, CDR2 SVGAGI. The chain's CDR3 is CASSYSTGERNSPLHF. CDR3 in DNA: TGTGCCAGCAGTTACTCGACAGGGGAACGGAATTCACCCCTCCACTTT.